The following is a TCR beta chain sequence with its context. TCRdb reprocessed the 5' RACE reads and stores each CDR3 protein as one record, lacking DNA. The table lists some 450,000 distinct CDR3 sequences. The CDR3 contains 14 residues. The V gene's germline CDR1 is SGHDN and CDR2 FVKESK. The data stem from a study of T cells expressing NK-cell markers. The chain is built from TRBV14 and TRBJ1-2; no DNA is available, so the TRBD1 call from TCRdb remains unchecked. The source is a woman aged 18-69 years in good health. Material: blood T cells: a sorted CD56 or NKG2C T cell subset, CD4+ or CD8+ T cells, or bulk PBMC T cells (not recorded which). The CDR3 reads CASSPTRGTYGYAF.